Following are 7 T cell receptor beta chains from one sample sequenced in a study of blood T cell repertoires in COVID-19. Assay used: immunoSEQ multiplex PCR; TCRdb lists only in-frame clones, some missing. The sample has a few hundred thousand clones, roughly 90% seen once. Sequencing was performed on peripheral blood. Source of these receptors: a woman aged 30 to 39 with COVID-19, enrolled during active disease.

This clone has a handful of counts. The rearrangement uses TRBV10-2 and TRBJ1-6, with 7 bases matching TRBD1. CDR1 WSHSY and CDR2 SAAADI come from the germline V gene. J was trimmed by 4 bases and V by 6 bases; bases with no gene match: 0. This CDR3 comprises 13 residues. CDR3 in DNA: TGCGCCAGCAGGACAGGGTATAATTCACCCCTCCACTTT. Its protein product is CASRTGYNSPLHF.

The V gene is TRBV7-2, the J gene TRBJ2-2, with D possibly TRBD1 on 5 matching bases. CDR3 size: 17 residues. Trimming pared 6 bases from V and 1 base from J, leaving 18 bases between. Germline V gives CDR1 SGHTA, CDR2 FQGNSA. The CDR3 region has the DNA TGTGCCAGCAGTCAAAAGACCCCAGGGCTGAACACCGGGGAGCTGTTTTTT. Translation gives CASSQKTPGLNTGELFF. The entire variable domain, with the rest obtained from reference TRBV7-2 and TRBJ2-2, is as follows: GAGVSQSPSNKVTEKGKDVELRCDPISGHTALYWYRQSLGQGLEFLIYFQGNSAPDKSGLPSDRFSAERTGGSVSTLTIQRTQQEDSAVYLCASSQKTPGLNTGELFFGEGSRLTVL.

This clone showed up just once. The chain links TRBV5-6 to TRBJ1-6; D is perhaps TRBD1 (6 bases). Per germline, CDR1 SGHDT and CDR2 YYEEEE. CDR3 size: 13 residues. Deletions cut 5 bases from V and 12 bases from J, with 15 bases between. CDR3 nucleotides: TGTGCCAGCAGTCCTTTACAGGGAAGACCCCTCCACTTT. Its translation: CASSPLQGRPLHF. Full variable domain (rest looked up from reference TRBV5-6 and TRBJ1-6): DAGVTQSPTHLIKTRGQQVTLRCSPKSGHDTVSWYQQALGQGPQFIFQYYEEEERQRGNFPDRFSGHQFPNYSSELNVNALLLGDSALYLCASSPLQGRPLHFGNGTRLTVT.

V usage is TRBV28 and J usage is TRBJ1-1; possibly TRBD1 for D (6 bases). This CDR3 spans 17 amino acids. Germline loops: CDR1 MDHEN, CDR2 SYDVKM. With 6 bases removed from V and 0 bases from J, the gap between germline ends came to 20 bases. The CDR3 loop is CASRTRRGASMNTEAFF. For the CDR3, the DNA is TGTGCCAGCAGAACCAGGCGGGGGGCGAGCATGAACACTGAAGCTTTCTTT.

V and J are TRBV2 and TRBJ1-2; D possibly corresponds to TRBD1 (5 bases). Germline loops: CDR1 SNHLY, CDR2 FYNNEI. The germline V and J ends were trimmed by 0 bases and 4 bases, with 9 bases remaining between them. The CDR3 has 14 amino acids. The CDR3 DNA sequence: TGTGCCAGCAGTGAAGCGCGGGGGGTCTATGGCTACACCTTC. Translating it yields CASSEARGVYGYTF.

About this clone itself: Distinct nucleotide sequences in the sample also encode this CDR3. Written as DNA, the CDR3 is TGTGCCAGCAGTGAATCAGGGGAAGCTTTCTTT. Residues: CASSESGEAFF. This chain connects TRBV2 to TRBJ1-1, with a tentative D call TRBD1 (5 bases). The V end lost 2 bases, the J end lost 8 bases, and 6 bases lay between the germline ends. CDR1 and CDR2 (germline): SNHLY, FYNNEI. The CDR3 is 11 residues long.

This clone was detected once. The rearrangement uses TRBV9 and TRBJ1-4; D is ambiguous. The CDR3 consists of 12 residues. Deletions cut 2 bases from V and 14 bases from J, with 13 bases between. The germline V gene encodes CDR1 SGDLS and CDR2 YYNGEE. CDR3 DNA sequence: TGTGCCAGCAGCGTGAACAGTGATCGGCTGTTTTTT. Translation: CASSVNSDRLFF. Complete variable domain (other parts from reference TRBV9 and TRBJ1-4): DSGVTQTPKHLITATGQRVTLRCSPRSGDLSVYWYQQSLDQGLQFLIQYYNGEERAKGNILERFSAQQFPDLHSELNLSSLELGDSALYFCASSVNSDRLFFGSGTQLSVL.